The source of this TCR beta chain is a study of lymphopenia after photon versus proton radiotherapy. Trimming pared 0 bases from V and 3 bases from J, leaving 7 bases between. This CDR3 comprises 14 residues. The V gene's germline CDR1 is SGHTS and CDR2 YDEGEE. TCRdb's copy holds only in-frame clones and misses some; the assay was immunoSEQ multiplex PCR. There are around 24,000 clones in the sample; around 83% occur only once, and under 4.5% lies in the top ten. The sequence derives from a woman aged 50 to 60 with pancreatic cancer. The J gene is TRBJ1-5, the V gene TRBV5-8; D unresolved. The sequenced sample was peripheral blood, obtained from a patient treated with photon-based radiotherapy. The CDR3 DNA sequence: TGTGCCAGCAGCTTGGACTTAAACAATCAGCCCCAGCATTTT. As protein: CASSLDLNNQPQHF.